This T cell receptor (beta chain) was found in a study of T-cell memory formation after mild COVID-19 (TCRdb year 2021). Turning to the overall study: Most TCR sequence clusters were specific to one of the two donors. In a couple of donors, T-cell clones that expanded and contracted after mild COVID-19 were tracked by sequencing TCRalpha and TCRbeta repertoires over time. The cohort comprised two young, previously healthy adult volunteers, one female and one male.

Remarks on this clonotype: There is no known antigen for this receptor. No much larger clonotype is one base removed from it; base qualities were not supplied.

The instrument was an Illumina NovaSeq 6000. TCRalpha and TCRbeta cDNA libraries were constructed by 5'RACE with constant-segment primers, with sample barcodes and unique molecular identifiers being introduced. Trizol reagent was used to extract RNA from every sample. Amplification of the libraries took two PCR steps, and the second step added a second sample barcode plus Illumina TruSeq adapters. Sequencing of the libraries was done on an Illumina NovaSeq, producing 2 x 150 bp paired-end reads. The paper's processing steps were these. With migec v1.2.7, reads were demultiplexed and then collapsed into UMI-guided consensus sequences. Using mixcr v2.1.11, UMI consensuses were aligned to TRA and TRB V and J templates and then assembled into clonotypes. Expanded or contracted clonotypes were those called significant by both edgeR and NoisET, with noise models trained on biological replicates. edgeR calls used a false discovery rate-adjusted p below 0.01 and a log2 fold-change threshold of 1. PCA with hierarchical clustering of max-normalized trajectories of the 1000 most abundant clonotypes was used as exploratory dynamics analysis. Separately sequenced CD4+ and CD8+ repertoires were used to assign the CD4 or CD8 phenotype of responding clones. Through fastp at Q25 and MiXCR, TCRdb rebuilt clones from the public reads, retaining in-frame beta chains. All rows with the same CDR3 protein become a single entry with the most common DNA and genes. The V and J calls here are based on TCRdb, not the publication. This sample is represented by fewer than 200,000 distinct CDR3 sequences; around 21% of them were singletons. The leading ten clones occupy roughly 23% of the sample.

PBMCs were isolated by Ficoll-Paque density gradient centrifugation. Paper-wide results and their limitations: The study covered only a couple of mild cases, and larger cohorts including severe cases with pre-infection samples were considered necessary. Contracting CD4+ clones appeared mostly in the CM and EM memory subsets, whereas CD8+ clones were enriched in EMRA. Whether the second-wave clones peaking on day 37 were SARS-CoV-2 specific was not confirmed. Some responding clones were detected in pre-infection memory, which suggested that pre-existing cross-reactive memory T cells had joined the SARS-CoV-2 response. Balanced CD4/CD8 phenotypes were observed for clones contracting from day 15 to 85, whereas a bias towards CD4+ was observed for a second wave of clones expanding from day 15 to 37.

Via the germline V gene, CDR1 is MNHEY and CDR2 SVGAGI. Ends trimmed: V by 2 bases, J by 4 bases; bases unmatched to a gene: 3. From the cysteine up to the phenylalanine, the CDR3 has a length of 15 residues. Left in the record is the CDR3 DNA by itself, 45 bases read in frame from the first base. This receptor was obtained from an adult woman who had mild COVID-19 (a few samples of this study predate the infection). The sample titles of this study are shuffled in the database, so cell type and time point are left out; the donor was told from shared clones. The sequence joins TRBV6-5 to TRBJ2-1; TRBD2 lines up with 9 middle nucleotides. Sequenced material: PBMCs or a T cell subset sorted from them (not recorded which). The CDR3 region reads CASSYSGRRYNEQFF. DNA sequence: TGTGCCAGCAGTTACAGCGGGAGGAGATACAATGAGCAGTTCTTC.